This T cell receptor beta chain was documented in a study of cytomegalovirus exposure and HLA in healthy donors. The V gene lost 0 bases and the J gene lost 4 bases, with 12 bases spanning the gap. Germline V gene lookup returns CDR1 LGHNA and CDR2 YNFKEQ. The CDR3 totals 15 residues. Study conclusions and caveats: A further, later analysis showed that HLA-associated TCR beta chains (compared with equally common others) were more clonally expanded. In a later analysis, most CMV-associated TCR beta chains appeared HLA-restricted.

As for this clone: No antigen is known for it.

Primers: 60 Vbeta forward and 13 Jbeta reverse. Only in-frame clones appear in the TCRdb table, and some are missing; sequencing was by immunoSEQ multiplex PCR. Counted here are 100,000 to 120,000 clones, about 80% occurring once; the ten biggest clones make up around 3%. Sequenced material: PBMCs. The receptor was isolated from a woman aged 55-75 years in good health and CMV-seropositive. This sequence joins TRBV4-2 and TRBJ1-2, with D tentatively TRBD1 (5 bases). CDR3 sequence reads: CASSQDFGQLYGYTF. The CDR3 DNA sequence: TGTGCCAGCAGCCAAGATTTCGGACAACTCTATGGCTACACCTTC.